A selection of T cell receptor beta chains follows, all from one sample in a study of OX40 agonist ivuxolimab in advanced cancers. Clones were sequenced by immunoSEQ multiplex PCR, and TCRdb holds only the in-frame ones, with some missing. The repertoire holds roughly 64,000 clones, with more than 80% as singletons. The material was CD4+ or CD8+ T cells sorted from blood, obtained in a trial of the OX40 agonist ivuxolimab. The receptors originated from an adult with an advanced solid tumor such as melanoma, head and neck, liver or kidney cancer. Both conserved end residues are part of each CDR3. Each record gives: clone size, V gene, D gene, J gene, CDR3 DNA, CDR3 protein. The D gene is left open where the match is weak. Clone size is not always given. Where it is, it says once, few, many or a class for expanded clones.

>-|TRBV4-1|-|TRBJ1-3
TGCGCCAGCAGCCAAGTAGGACCTGGAAACACCATATATTTT
CASSQVGPGNTIYF
>-|TRBV7-8|-|TRBJ2-7
TGTGCCAGCAGCGCGTCCTGGGGGAGCTCCTACGAGCAGTACTTC
CASSASWGSSYEQYF
>-|TRBV19|TRBD2|TRBJ2-1
TGTGCCAGTAGTAGGCTAGCGGGATCCGTTAATGAGCAGTTCTTC
CASSRLAGSVNEQFF
>-|TRBV4-1|-|TRBJ2-7
TGCGCCAGCAGCCAAGATGTCCCGCCCTACGAGCAGTACTTC
CASSQDVPPYEQYF
>-|TRBV19|-|TRBJ1-1
TGTGCCAGTAGTATTGGGGGTGGGACTGAAGCTTTCTTT
CASSIGGGTEAFF
>-|TRBV19|TRBD2|TRBJ2-1
TGTGCCTCAAAGAAAGAGGGAGGGCTCCGCAATGAGCAGTTCTTC
CASKKEGGLRNEQFF
>-|TRBV11-2|-|TRBJ1-1
TGTGCCAGCAGCTTAGGATCGAACACTGAAGCTTTCTTT
CASSLGSNTEAFF
>-|TRBV7-3|-|TRBJ2-1
TGTGCCAGCAGCTCCGGACAGATTAATGGTGAGCAGTTCTTC
CASSSGQINGEQFF
>-|TRBV19|-|TRBJ2-5
TGTGCCAGTAGTAGGGCAGGTAGCGAAGAGACCCAGTACTTC
CASSRAGSEETQYF
>-|TRBV5-4|-|TRBJ1-2
TGTGCCAGCAGCTCCGACTCGACTGGTGGCTACACCTTC
CASSSDSTGGYTF
>-|TRBV29-1|-|TRBJ1-5
TGCAGCGTTGGCAGTCCTAATCAGCCCCAGCATTTT
CSVGSPNQPQHF
>-|TRBV7-3|TRBD2|TRBJ2-3
TGTGCCAGCAGCTCAACCGGGACTAGCGGGAGGGGAGGCACAGATACGCAGTATTTT
CASSSTGTSGRGGTDTQYF
>-|TRBV12-5|TRBD1|TRBJ2-7
TGTGCTAGTGGTGCCCGGGACAGGGGGGTAGGTGGGCAGTACTTC
CASGARDRGVGGQYF
>-|TRBV7-2|-|TRBJ1-5
TGTGCCAGCAGCTTAACTGGGACCCGAGGTGGTCAGCCCCAGCATTTT
CASSLTGTRGGQPQHF
>-|TRBV6-5|TRBD1|TRBJ2-7
TGTGCCAGCAGTTACCGGGGACAGTTAAACGAGCAGTACTTC
CASSYRGQLNEQYF
>-|TRBV6-1|TRBD2|TRBJ2-3
TGTGCCAGCAGTAGACTAGCGGGAACGACAGATACGCAGTATTTT
CASSRLAGTTDTQYF
>-|TRBV5-1|TRBD2|TRBJ2-3
TGCGCCAGCAGCCCACCGACTAGCGGGATTGTAGATACGCAGTATTTT
CASSPPTSGIVDTQYF
>-|TRBV28|-|TRBJ1-5
TGTGCCACCGACGCTTCGATCGAGAAAAATCAGCCCCAGCATTTT
CATDASIEKNQPQHF
>-|TRBV5-1|TRBD2|TRBJ2-1
TGCGCCAGCAGCCCCCCTAGCGGGAGGTCCAATGAGCAGTTCTTC
CASSPPSGRSNEQFF
>once|TRBV4-1|-|TRBJ2-1
TGCGCCAGCAGCCAGAGGGGAATGCAGTTCTTC
CASSQRGMQFF
>-|TRBV29-1|TRBD2|TRBJ2-1
TGCAGCGTTGACGGGCGGGAGGGGGCCTACAATGAGCAGTTCTTC
CSVDGREGAYNEQFF
>-|TRBV9|TRBD1|TRBJ1-2
TGTGCCAGCAGCGTTAGGACAGGGGCCCCGGGATACACCTTC
CASSVRTGAPGYTF
>-|TRBV11-2|-|TRBJ2-7
TGTGCCAGCAGCTTAGTTGGCGGGGCCACCTCCTACGAGCAGTACTTC
CASSLVGGATSYEQYF
>-|TRBV19|-|TRBJ2-1
TGTGCCAGTAGTATGGGCCCCGGCAGGGTTCGTGCTGAGCAGTTCTTC
CASSMGPGRVRAEQFF
>-|TRBV5-1|-|TRBJ2-3
TGCGCCAGCAGCTTGGACGTGGGGACGCAGTATTTT
CASSLDVGTQYF
>-|TRBV5-4|TRBD2|TRBJ2-5
TGTGCCAGCACCTCTAGCGGGACAAGAGAAGAGACCCAGTACTTC
CASTSSGTREETQYF
>-|TRBV28|-|TRBJ2-3
TGTGCCAGCACCCTTACGGTTTCTAGCACAGATACGCAGTATTTT
CASTLTVSSTDTQYF